Included here is one TCR beta chain sequence, with context. The antigen remains undetermined. The sample belongs to a study of cytomegalovirus exposure and HLA in healthy donors. Findings and caveats of the study: Immune exposure was documented only through CMV serostatus.

In germline, CDR1 is MNHEY, CDR2 SVGAGI. The CDR3 totals 15 residues. The trim removed 7 bases at V and 3 bases at J, leaving 11 bases unmatched. With 60 Vbeta and 13 Jbeta primers, the PCR was carried out. Libraries were prepared by immunoSEQ multiplex PCR; TCRdb keeps only in-frame clonotypes and omits some of them. The repertoire consists of around 280,000 clones, with around nine tenths occurring once and the leading ten covering about 2.3%. The genes are TRBV6-5 and TRBJ1-1; 7 nucleotides agree with TRBD1. This clonotype was sampled from a woman aged 18-29 years in good health and CMV-seronegative. The sample consisted of PBMCs. This CDR3 is CASMTGTPGDTEAFF. CDR3 nucleotide sequence: TGTGCCAGCATGACAGGGACACCGGGGGACACTGAAGCTTTCTTT.